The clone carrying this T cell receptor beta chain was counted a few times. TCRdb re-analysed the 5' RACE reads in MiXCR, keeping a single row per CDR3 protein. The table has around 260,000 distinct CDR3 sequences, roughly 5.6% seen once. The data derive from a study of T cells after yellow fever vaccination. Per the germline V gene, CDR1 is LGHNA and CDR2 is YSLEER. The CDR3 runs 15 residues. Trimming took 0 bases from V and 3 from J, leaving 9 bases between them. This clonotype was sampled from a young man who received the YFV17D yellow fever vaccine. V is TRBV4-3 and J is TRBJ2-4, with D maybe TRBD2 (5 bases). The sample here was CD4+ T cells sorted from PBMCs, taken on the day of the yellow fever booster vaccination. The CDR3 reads CASSQDWGVKNIQYF. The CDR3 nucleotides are TGCGCCAGCAGCCAAGATTGGGGAGTCAAAAACATTCAGTACTTC.